The T cell receptor (beta chain) described here comes from a study of T cell responses to AZD1222 COVID-19 vaccine. Study outcomes and limitations: Within unmutated variant regions lay the reported targets of nearly half of spike-specific TCRs. The sample set comprised mostly white British donors with more females, and clonal diversity was possibly underestimated. Baseline seropositivity occurred in only a handful of AZD1222 recipients.

Clones were sequenced by immunoSEQ multiplex PCR, and TCRdb holds only the in-frame ones, with some missing. The data hold just over 90,000 clones, with roughly nine tenths observed a single time. A note on this clone: The antigen is unknown.

Second doses at about 4 or about 12 weeks were pooled. This TCR derives from an adult who received the AZD1222 COVID-19 vaccine. The sequencing used peripheral blood, collected 28 days after the second AZD1222 dose.

The CDR3 loop is CASSLGGPTTHNYGYTF. In DNA form, the CDR3 reads TGTGCCAGCAGCTTAGGGGGGCCAACGACACACAACTATGGCTACACCTTC. The J gene is TRBJ1-2, the V gene TRBV7-9, with a possible D match to TRBD1 (6 bases). Trimming stripped 1 base from V and 2 bases from J, with 17 bases between. Germline V gene sequence: CDR1 SEHNR, CDR2 FQNEAQ (reference sequence). CDR3 length: 17 amino acids. Full variable domain (outside the CDR3, taken from reference TRBV7-9 and TRBJ1-2): DTGVSQNPRHKITKRGQNVTFRCDPISEHNRLYWYRQTLGQGPEFLTYFQNEAQLEKSRLLSDRFSAERPKGSFSTLEIQRTEQGDSAMYLCASSLGGPTTHNYGYTFGSGTRLTVV.